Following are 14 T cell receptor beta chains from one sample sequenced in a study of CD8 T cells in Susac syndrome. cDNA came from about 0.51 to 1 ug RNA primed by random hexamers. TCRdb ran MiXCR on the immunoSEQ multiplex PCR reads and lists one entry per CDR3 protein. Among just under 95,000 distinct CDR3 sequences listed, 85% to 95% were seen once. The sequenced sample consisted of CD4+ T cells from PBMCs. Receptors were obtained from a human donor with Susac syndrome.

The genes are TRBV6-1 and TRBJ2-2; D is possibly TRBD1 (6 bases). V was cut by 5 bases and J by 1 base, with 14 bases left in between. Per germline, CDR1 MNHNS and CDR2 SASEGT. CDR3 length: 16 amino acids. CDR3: CASSPRGRGNTGELFF. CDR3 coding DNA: TGTGCCAGCAGTCCCCGGGGCAGGGGGAACACCGGGGAGCTGTTTTTT.

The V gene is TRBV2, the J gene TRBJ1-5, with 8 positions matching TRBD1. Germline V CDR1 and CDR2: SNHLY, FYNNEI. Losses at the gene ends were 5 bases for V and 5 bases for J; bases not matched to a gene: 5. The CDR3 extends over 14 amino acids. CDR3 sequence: CASSRQGRDQPQHF. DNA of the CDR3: TGTGCCAGCAGTCGACAGGGGAGGGATCAGCCCCAGCATTTT.

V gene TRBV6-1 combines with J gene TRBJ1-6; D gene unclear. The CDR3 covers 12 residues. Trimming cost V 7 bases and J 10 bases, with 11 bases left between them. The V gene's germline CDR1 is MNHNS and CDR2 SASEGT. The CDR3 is CASNPPGSPLHF. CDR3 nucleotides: TGTGCCAGCAACCCCCCGGGGTCACCCCTCCACTTT.

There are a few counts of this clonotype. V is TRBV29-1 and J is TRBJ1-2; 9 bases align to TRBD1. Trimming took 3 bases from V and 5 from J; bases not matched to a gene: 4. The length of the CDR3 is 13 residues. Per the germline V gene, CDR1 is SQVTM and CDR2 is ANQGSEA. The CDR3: CSVETGGGYGYTF. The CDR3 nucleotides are TGCAGCGTTGAGACAGGGGGAGGTTATGGCTACACCTTC.

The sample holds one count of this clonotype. The chain's CDR3 is CASRAGPQETQYF. Here the CDR3 DNA reads TGTGCCAGCAGAGCGGGGCCCCAAGAGACCCAGTACTTC. J is TRBJ2-5 and V is TRBV14; 7 positions match TRBD2. The CDR3 is 13 amino acids. Germline V CDR1 and CDR2: SGHDN, FVKESK. Germline trimming cut 6 bases from V and 1 base from J; bases unmatched to any gene: 2.

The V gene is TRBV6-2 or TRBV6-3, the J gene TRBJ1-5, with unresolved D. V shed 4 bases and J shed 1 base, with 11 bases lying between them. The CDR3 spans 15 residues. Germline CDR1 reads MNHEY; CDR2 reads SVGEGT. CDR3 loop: CASSSGSPSNQPQHF. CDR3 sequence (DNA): TGTGCCAGCAGTTCCGGGAGCCCAAGCAATCAGCCCCAGCATTTT.

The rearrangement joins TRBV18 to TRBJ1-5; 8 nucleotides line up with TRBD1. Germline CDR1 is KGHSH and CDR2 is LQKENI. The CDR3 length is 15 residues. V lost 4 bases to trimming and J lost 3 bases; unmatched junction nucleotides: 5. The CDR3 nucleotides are TGTGCCAGCTCACTTGGGACAGGCCCCAATCAGCCCCAGCATTTT. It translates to CASSLGTGPNQPQHF.

Written as DNA, the CDR3 is TGCAGTGCTAGAGCCGCACAGGGGGCAGACTATGGCTACACCTTC. Translating gives CSARAAQGADYGYTF. The rearrangement uses TRBV20-1 and TRBJ1-2, with 9 bases lining up with TRBD1. CDR1 is DFQATT and CDR2 is SNEGSKA in the germline V gene (reference sequence). Trimming removed 1 base from V and 3 bases from J; junction bases left unmatched: 6. There are 15 residues in the CDR3.

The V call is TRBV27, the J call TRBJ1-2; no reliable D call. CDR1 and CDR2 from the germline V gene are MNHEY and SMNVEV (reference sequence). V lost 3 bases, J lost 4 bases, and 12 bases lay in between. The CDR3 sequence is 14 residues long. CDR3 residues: CASSFSKLPYGYTF. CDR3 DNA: TGTGCCAGCAGTTTTTCTAAGCTTCCCTATGGCTACACCTTC.

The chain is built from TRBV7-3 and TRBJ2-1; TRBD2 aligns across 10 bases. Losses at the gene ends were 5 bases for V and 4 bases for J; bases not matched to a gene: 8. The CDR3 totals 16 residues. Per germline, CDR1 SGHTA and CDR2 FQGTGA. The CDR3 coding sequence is TGTGCCAGCAGCGCTCTCCCGGGACTAGCGTACAATGAGCAGTTCTTC. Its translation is CASSALPGLAYNEQFF. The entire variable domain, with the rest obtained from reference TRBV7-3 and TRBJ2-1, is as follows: GAGVSQTPSNKVTEKGKYVELRCDPISGHTALYWYRQSLGQGPEFLIYFQGTGAADDSGLPNDRFFAVRPEGSVSTLKIQRTERGDSAVYLCASSALPGLAYNEQFFGPGTRLTVL.

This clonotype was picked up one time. The CDR3 DNA sequence: TGCAGTGCTATGGGGGGTGGCTACACCTTC. Protein sequence: CSAMGGGYTF. The rearrangement joins TRBV20-1 to TRBJ1-2, with D perhaps TRBD1 (5 bases). Trimming took 4 bases from V and 7 from J, leaving 7 bases between them. CDR1 is DFQATT, CDR2 SNEGSKA, per germline (reference sequence). This CDR3 spans 10 amino acids.

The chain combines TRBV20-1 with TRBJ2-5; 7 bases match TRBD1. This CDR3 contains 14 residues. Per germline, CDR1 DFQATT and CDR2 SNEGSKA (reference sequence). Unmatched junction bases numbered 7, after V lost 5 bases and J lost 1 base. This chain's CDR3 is CSALPGTVQETQYF. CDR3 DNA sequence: TGCAGTGCTTTACCCGGGACAGTCCAAGAGACCCAGTACTTC.

The CDR3 sequence: CASSVDTGPTDTQYF. The DNA of the CDR3 is TGTGCCAGCAGCGTAGACACTGGGCCTACAGATACGCAGTATTTT. The J gene is TRBJ2-3, the V gene TRBV9; D not resolved. The germline V and J ends were trimmed by 0 bases and 3 bases, with 11 bases remaining between them. The germline gives CDR1 SGDLS, CDR2 YYNGEE. This CDR3 is built from 15 residues.

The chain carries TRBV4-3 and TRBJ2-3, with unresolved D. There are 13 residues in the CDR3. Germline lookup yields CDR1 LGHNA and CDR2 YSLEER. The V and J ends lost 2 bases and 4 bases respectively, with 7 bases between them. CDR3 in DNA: TGCGCCAGCAGCCAAAATGGGCCAGATACGCAGTATTTT. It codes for CASSQNGPDTQYF.